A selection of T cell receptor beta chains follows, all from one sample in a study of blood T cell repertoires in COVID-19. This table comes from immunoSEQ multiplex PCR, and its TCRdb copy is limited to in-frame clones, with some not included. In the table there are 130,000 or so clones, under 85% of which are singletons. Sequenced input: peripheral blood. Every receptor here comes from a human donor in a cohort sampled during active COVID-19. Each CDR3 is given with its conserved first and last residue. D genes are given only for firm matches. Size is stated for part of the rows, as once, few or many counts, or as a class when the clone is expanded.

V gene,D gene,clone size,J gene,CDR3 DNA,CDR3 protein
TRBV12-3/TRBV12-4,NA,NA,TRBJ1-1,TGTGCCAGCAGCCTCTGGGGCGACACTGAAGCTTTCTTT,CASSLWGDTEAFF
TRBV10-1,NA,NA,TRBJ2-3,TGCGCCAGCTGCGCTGTGGCTAGCTGGCCAGATACGCAGTATTTT,CASCAVASWPDTQYF
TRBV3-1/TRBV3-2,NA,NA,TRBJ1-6,TGTGCCAGCAGCGCACGTGATGACAGACGGCCCCACTTT,CASSARDDRRPHF
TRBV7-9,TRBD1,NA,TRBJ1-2,TGTGCCAGCAGCCTCGACAGGGCAGGGCACTATGGCTACACCTTC,CASSLDRAGHYGYTF
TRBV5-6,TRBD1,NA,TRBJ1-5,TGTGCCAGCAGCTGGGGACAGATCAATCAGCCCCAGCATTTT,CASSWGQINQPQHF
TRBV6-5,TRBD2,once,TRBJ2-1,TGTGCCAGCAGTCGTACTAGCGGGAGGGCCAATGAGCAGTTCTTC,CASSRTSGRANEQFF
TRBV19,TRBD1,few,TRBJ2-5,TGTGCCAGTAGTAGGGACAGGGGGCTTCGAGAGACCCAGTACTTC,CASSRDRGLRETQYF
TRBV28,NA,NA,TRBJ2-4,TGTGCCAGCAGTGTAGTCCAGGGTAACATTCAGTACTTC,CASSVVQGNIQYF
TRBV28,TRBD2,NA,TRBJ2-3,TGTGCCAGCAGACCCGGACTAGCGGGGGGATGGGGTACGCAGTATTTT,CASRPGLAGGWGTQYF
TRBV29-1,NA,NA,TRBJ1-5,TGCAGCGTCGAGTCAGGGGATCAGCCCCAGCATTTT,CSVESGDQPQHF